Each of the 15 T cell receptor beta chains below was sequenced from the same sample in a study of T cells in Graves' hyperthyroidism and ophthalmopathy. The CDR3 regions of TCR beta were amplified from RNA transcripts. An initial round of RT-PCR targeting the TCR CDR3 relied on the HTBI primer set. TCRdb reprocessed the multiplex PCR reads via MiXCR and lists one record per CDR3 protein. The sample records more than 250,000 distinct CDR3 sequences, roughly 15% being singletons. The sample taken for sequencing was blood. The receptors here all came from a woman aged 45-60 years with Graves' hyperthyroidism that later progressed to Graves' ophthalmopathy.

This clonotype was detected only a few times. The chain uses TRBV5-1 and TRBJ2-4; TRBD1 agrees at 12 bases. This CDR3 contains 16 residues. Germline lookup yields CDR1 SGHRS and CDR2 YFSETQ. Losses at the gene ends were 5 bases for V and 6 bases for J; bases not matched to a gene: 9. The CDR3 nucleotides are TGCGCCAGCAGATACCGGGACAGGGGGCCCAGAAACATTCAGTACTTC. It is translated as CASRYRDRGPRNIQYF.

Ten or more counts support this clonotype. The DNA of the CDR3 is TGTGCCAGCAGGCCCCGCCTTGAAGGAGGCCCTTTGGGACCCCTCCACTTT. It translates to CASRPRLEGGPLGPLHF. This chain uses TRBV6-1 with TRBJ1-6, with D unresolved. V lost 6 bases to trimming and J lost 12 bases, with 27 bases between them. CDR1 and CDR2 from the germline V gene are MNHNS and SASEGT. The length of the CDR3 is 17 residues.

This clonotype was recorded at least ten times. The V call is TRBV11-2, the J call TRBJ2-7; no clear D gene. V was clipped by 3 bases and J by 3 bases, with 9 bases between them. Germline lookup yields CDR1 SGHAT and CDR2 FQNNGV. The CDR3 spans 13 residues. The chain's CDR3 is CASSFKENYEQYF. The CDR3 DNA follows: TGTGCCAGCAGCTTTAAGGAGAACTACGAGCAGTACTTC.

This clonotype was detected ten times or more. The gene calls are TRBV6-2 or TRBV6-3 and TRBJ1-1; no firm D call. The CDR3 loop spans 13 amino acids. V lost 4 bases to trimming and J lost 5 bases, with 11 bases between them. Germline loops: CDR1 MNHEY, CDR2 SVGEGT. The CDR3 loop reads CASSLYRLTEAFF. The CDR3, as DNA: TGTGCCAGCAGTTTATACAGACTAACTGAAGCTTTCTTT.

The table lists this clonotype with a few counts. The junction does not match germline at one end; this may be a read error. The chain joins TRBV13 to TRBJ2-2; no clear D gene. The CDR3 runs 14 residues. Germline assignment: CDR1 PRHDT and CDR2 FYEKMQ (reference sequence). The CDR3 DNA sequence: TGTGCCAGCACCTTAGTTGAAAGGGCCGGGGAGCTGTTTTTT. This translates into CASTLVERAGELFF.

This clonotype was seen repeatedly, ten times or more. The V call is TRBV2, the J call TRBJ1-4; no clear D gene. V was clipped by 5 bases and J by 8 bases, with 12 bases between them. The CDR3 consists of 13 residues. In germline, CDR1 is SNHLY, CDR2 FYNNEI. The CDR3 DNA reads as TGTGCCAGCAGTTACGACCGCGCGGAAAAACTGTTTTTT. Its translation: CASSYDRAEKLFF. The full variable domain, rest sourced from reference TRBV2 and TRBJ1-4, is EPEVTQTPSHQVTQMGQEVILRCVPISNHLYFYWYRQILGQKVEFLVSFYNNEISEKSEIFDDQFSVERPDGSNFTLKIRSTKLEDSAMYFCASSYDRAEKLFFGSGTQLSVL.

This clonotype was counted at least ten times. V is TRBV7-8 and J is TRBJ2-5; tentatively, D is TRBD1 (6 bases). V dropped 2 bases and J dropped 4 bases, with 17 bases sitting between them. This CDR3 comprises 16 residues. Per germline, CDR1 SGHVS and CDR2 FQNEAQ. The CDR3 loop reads CASSLSVGALGETQYF. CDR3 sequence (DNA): TGTGCCAGCAGCTTAAGTGTGGGGGCGCTGGGAGAGACCCAGTACTTC.

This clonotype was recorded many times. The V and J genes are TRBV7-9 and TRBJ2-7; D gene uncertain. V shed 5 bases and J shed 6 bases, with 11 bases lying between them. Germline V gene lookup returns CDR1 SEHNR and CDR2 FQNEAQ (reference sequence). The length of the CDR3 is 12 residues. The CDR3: CASSRTLGEQYF. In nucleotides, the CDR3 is TGTGCCAGCAGCCGGACCCTTGGCGAGCAGTACTTC.

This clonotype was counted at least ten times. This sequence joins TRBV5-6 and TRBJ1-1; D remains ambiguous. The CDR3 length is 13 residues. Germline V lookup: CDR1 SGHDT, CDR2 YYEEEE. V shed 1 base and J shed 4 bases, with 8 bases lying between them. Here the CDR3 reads CASSLLITTEAFF. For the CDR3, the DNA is TGTGCCAGCAGCTTGCTGATCACCACTGAAGCTTTCTTT.

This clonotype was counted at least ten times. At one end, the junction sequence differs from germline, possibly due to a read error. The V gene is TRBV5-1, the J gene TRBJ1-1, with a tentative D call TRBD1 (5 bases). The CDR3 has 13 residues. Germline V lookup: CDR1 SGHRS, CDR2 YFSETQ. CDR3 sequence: CASSPGPNTEAFF. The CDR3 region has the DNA TGTGCCAGCAGCCCGGGACCGAACACTGAAGCTTTCTTT.

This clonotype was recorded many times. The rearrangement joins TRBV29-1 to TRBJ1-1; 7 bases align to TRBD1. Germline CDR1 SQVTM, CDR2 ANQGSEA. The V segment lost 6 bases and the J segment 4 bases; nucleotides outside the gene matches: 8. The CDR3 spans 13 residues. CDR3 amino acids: CSVSGRGITEAFF. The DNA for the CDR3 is TGCAGCGTGTCGGGCAGGGGGATCACTGAAGCTTTCTTT.

CDR3 sequence: CASSQWQGLSPLHF. CDR3 in DNA: TGCGCCAGCAGCCAATGGCAGGGCCTTTCACCCCTCCACTTT. The chain has TRBV4-1 and TRBJ1-6; perhaps TRBD1 as D (5 bases). V was trimmed by 2 bases and J by 9 bases, leaving 11 bases between them. Germline V gives CDR1 MGHRA, CDR2 YSYEKL. The CDR3 is 14 amino acids.

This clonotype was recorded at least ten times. The CDR3 region is CASSLESARGWDTQYF. Written as DNA, the CDR3 is TGTGCCAGCAGCTTAGAGTCGGCGAGGGGGTGGGATACGCAGTATTTT. The gene calls are TRBV7-2 and TRBJ2-3, with D perhaps matching TRBD1 (6 bases). The V gene lost 1 base and the J gene lost 6 bases, with 17 bases spanning the gap. CDR1 and CDR2 (germline): SGHTA, FQGNSA. There are 16 residues in the CDR3.

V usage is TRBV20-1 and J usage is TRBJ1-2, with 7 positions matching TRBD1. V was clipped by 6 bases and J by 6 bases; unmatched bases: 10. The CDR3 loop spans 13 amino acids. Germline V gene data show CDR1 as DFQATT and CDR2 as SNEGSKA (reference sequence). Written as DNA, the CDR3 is TGCAGTGCGAAACTACAGGGGATTAATGGCTACACCTTC. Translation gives CSAKLQGINGYTF.

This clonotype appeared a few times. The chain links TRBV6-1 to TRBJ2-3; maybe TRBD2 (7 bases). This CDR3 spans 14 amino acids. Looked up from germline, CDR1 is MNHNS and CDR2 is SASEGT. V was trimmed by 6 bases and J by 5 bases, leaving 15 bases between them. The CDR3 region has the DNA TGTGCCAGCAGCCGAGGGGGGGACTTAGATACGCAGTATTTT. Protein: CASSRGGDLDTQYF.